This TCR beta chain was documented in a study of blood T cell repertoires in COVID-19. Sequenced by immunoSEQ multiplex PCR; TCRdb stores in-frame clones only, minus some. This sample has approximately 100,000 clones, with about 86% found just once. Germline CDR1 and CDR2: MGHDK and SYGVNS. The CDR3 consists of 15 residues. The V end was cut by 1 base, the J end by 1 base, with 10 bases between. The genes are TRBV25-1 and TRBJ1-1, with TRBD1 as a possible D gene (5 bases). The sequenced material came from peripheral blood. The receptor was isolated from a human donor in a cohort sampled during active COVID-19. CDR3 nucleotide sequence: TGTGCCAGCAGTGAATCAGGGAATTGGAACACTGAAGCTTTCTTT. Encoded protein: CASSESGNWNTEAFF.